What follows is one T cell receptor (beta chain) and its context. What it binds is unknown. One base separates it from a far larger clone, so it is likely a read error. V shed 6 bases and J 9 bases; nucleotides not matched to a gene: 8. Germline values: CDR1 MDHEN, CDR2 SYDVKM. CDR3 length: 15 amino acids. The data stem from a study of regulatory T cells in long-lasting Graves disease. Time point here: newly diagnosed GD, antithyroid drugs for less than 3 months. The TCR library was prepared using RNA isolated from PBMCs. Patients came from an endocrinology department in Xi'an, China. Findings of the study overall: The number of shared public clonotypes was higher in persistent patients (about 2,700) than new patients (over 900).

According to the study, TCR beta libraries were built with iRepertoire HTBI primers and CDR3-region Arm-PCR. TCRdb processed the multiplex PCR reads anew with MiXCR; each CDR3 protein has one entry. In the table there are around 480,000 distinct CDR3 sequences, about 16% of which are singletons. This same sample was also taken into another study, of T cells in Graves' hyperthyroidism and ophthalmopathy. In that study: Lactation, pregnancy, other autoimmune disease or uncontrolled infection excluded patients. Model-based prediction identified ophthalmopathy a median roughly 5.9 months prior to its onset.

The sequence was obtained from a middle-aged man with Graves disease. Source: peripheral blood mononuclear cells (PBMCs), taken at new diagnosis, from a patient treated with antithyroid drugs. V and J are TRBV28 and TRBJ2-1; 13 bases map to TRBD2. In DNA, the CDR3 is TGTGCCAGCAGAACCCCCGGGACTAGCGGGATTGAGCAGTTCTTC. This translates into CASRTPGTSGIEQFF.